This TCR beta chain is from a study of T cells expressing NK-cell markers. One entry per CDR3 protein, without DNA, is what TCRdb gives after re-calling the 5' RACE reads. The ten top clones account for 4% to 6.5%, within a sample of 300,000 to 450,000 distinct CDR3 sequences. The CDR3 length is 17 residues. CDR1 LGHNA and CDR2 YNFKEQ come from the germline V gene. This TCR was sampled from a man aged 18 to 70 in good health. V is TRBV4-2 and J is TRBJ2-7; TCRdb selects TRBD1, and the lack of DNA leaves this call unchecked. The sequenced material came from blood T cells: a sorted CD56 or NKG2C T cell subset, CD4+ or CD8+ T cells, or bulk PBMC T cells (not recorded which). This chain's CDR3 is CASSRTPQGTAPYEQYF.